This TCR beta chain was identified during a study of CD4+ T cells in melanoma. Here immunoSEQ multiplex PCR was the method, and the copy in TCRdb shows in-frame clones only, minus some. Counted here are over 130,000 clones, around nine tenths occurring once; the ten biggest clones make up roughly 1.4%. The CDR3 is 16 residues long. The germline V gene has CDR1 SGHRS and CDR2 YFSETQ. With 0 bases clipped from V and 4 bases from J, the junction kept 7 bases outside the gene matches. Study results and limitations: CD8+ T cell, macrophage and B cell function reportedly correlated with neoantigen-specific CD4+ T cells. In melanoma, neoantigen-specific CD4+ T cells reportedly differed in differentiation state.

Details on this clone: As yet, its antigen is unknown.

This clonotype originated in a human donor with melanoma. The chain recombines TRBV5-1 with TRBJ2-3; TRBD1 agrees at 8 bases. CDR3 protein: CASSLVVGQGADTQYF. DNA for the CDR3: TGCGCCAGCAGCTTGGTAGTAGGACAGGGCGCAGATACGCAGTATTTT.